Given below is one T cell receptor (beta chain) in context. The target antigen is unknown. Per germline, CDR1 SQVTM and CDR2 ANQGSEA. V gave up 4 bases and J gave up 4 bases; unmatched junction bases: 5. There are 13 residues in the CDR3. With 60 Vbeta and 13 Jbeta primers, the PCR was carried out. The assay was immunoSEQ multiplex PCR, and TCRdb's table has in-frame clones only and misses some. Its table lists about 99,000 clones. This entry comes from a study of cytomegalovirus exposure and HLA in healthy donors. The study's findings and limits: Being productive about 90% or about 30% of the time was typical of most TCR beta V segments in an earlier analysis.

The source of this sequence is a man in his forties in good health and CMV-seronegative. The sample comprised PBMCs. This chain joins TRBV29-1 and TRBJ2-7; 9 bases are a match to TRBD2. The DNA for the CDR3 is TGCAGCGTTGGCGGGAGGGCCGAGTACGAGCAGTACTTC. As protein: CSVGGRAEYEQYF.